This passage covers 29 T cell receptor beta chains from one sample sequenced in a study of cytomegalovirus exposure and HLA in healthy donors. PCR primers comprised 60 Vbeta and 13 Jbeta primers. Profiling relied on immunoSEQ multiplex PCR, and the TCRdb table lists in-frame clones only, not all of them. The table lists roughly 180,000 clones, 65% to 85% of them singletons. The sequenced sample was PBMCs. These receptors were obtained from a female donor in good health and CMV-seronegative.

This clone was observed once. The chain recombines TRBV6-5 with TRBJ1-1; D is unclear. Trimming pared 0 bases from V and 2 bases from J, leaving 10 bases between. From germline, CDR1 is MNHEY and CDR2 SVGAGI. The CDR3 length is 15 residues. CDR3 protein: CASSYSAATNTEAFF. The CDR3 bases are TGTGCCAGCAGTTACTCAGCGGCAACTAACACTGAAGCTTTCTTT.

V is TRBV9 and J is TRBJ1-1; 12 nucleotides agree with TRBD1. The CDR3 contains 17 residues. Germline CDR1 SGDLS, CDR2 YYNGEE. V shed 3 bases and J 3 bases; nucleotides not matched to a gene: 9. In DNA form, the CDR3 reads TGTGCCAGCAGCGCCAATGGGACAGGGGGCCGATACACTGAAGCTTTCTTT. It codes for CASSANGTGGRYTEAFF.

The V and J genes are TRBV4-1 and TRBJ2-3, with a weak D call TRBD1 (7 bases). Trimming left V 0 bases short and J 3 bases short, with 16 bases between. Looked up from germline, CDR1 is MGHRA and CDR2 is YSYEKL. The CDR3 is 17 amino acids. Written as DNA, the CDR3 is TGCGCCAGCAGCCAAGATGGGGGCGGGACAGTAACAGATACGCAGTATTTT. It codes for CASSQDGGGTVTDTQYF.

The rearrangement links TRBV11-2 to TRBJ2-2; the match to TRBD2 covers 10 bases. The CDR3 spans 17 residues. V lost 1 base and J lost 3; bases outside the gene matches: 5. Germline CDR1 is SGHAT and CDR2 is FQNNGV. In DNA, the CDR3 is TGTGCCAGCAGCTTAGTCCGGACTAGCGGCCACACCGGGGAGCTGTTTTTT. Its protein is CASSLVRTSGHTGELFF.

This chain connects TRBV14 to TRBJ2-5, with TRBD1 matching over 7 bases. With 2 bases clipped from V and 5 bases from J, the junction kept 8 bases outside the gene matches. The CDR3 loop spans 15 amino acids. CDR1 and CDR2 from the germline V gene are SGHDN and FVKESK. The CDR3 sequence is CASSQLQGLRETQYF. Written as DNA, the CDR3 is TGTGCCAGCAGCCAACTACAGGGGCTGCGGGAGACCCAGTACTTC.

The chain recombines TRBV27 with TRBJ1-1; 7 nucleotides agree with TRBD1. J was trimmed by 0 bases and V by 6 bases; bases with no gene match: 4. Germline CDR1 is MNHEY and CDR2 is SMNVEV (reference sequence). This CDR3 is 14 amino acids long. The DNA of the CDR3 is TGTGCCAGCAGGAAGGGACAGTTGAACACTGAAGCTTTCTTT. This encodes CASRKGQLNTEAFF.

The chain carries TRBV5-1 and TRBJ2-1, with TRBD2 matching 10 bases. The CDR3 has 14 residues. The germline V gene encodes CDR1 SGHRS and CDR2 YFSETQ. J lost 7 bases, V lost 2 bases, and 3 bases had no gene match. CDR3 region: CASSLAGGLNEQFF. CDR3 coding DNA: TGCGCCAGCAGCTTAGCGGGGGGGTTAAATGAGCAGTTCTTC.

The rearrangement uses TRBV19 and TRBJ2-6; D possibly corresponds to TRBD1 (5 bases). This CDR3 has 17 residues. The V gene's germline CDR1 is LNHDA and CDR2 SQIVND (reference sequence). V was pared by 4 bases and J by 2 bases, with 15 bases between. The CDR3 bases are TGTGCCAGTAGTAGTCAGGGAAGAAATACTGGGGCCAACGTCCTGACTTTC. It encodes CASSSQGRNTGANVLTF.

The CDR3 DNA reads TGTGCCAGCAGTAGAGCGGCAGGGGGCGGGAACACTGAAGCTTTCTTT. Its protein is CASSRAAGGGNTEAFF. The rearrangement links TRBV27 to TRBJ1-1, with TRBD1 matching over 8 bases. The CDR3 is 16 amino acids. CDR1 MNHEY and CDR2 SMNVEV come from the germline V gene (reference sequence). V was clipped by 5 bases and J by 1 base; unmatched bases: 9.

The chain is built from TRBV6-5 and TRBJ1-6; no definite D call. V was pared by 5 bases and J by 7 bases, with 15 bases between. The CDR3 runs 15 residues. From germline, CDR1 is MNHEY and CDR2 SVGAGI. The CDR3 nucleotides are TGTGCCAGCAGTCGGCCGAGGGAGTGGAATTCACCCCTCCACTTT. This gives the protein CASSRPREWNSPLHF.

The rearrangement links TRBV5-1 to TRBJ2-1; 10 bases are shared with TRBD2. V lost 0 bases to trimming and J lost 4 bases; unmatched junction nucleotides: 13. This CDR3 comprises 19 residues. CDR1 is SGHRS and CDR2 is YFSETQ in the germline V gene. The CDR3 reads CASSLASSGGLGLYNEQFF. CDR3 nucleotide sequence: TGCGCCAGCAGCTTGGCCTCTAGCGGGGGCCTCGGGTTATACAATGAGCAGTTCTTC.

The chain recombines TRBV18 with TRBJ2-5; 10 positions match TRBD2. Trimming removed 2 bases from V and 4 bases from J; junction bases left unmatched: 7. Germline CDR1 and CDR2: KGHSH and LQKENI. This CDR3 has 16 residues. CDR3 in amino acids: CASSPMASGSGETQYF. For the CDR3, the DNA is TGTGCCAGCTCACCAATGGCTAGCGGGAGTGGAGAGACCCAGTACTTC.

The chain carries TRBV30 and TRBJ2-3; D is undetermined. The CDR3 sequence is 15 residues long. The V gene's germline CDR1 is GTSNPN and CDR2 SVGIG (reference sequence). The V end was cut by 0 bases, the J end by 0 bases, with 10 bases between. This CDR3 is CAWSVSLDSTDTQYF. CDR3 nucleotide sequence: TGTGCCTGGAGTGTTAGTTTAGATAGCACAGATACGCAGTATTTT.

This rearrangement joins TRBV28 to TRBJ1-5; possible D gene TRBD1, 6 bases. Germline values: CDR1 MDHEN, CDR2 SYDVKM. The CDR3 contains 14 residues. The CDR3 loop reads CAHTLTGSNQPQHF. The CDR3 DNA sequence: TGTGCTCACACGTTGACAGGAAGCAATCAGCCCCAGCATTTT.

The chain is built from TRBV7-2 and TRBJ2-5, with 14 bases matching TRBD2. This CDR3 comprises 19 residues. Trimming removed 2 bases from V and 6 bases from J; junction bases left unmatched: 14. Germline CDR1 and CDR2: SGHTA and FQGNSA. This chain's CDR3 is CASSLFRLAGGPSSKTQYF. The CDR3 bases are TGTGCCAGCAGCTTATTCCGACTAGCGGGAGGGCCAAGTAGTAAGACCCAGTACTTC. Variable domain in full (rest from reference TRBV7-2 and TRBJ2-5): GAGVSQSPSNKVTEKGKDVELRCDPISGHTALYWYRQSLGQGLEFLIYFQGNSAPDKSGLPSDRFSAERTGGSVSTLTIQRTQQEDSAVYLCASSLFRLAGGPSSKTQYFGPGTRLLVL.

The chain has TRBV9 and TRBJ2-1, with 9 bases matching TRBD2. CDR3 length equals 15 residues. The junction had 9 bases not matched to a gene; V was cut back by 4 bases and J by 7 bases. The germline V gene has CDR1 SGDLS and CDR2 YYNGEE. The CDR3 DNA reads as TGTGCCAGCAGCAATGCCGGGACTAGCAATAATGAGCAGTTCTTC. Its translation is CASSNAGTSNNEQFF.

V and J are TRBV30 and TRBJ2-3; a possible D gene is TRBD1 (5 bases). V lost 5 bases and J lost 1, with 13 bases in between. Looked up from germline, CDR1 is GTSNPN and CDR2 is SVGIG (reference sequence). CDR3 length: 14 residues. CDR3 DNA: TGTGCCTGGCTGGACACGGCGGGCACAGATACGCAGTATTTT. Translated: CAWLDTAGTDTQYF.

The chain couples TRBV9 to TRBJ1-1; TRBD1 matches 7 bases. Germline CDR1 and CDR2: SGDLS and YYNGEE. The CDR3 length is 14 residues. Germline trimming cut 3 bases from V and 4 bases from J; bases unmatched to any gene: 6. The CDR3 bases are TGTGCCAGCAGCGCCCGGACAGGAGTCACTGAAGCTTTCTTT. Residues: CASSARTGVTEAFF.

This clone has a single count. The CDR3 DNA is TGTGCCAGCAGTCTGGACAGGGGGCGTGGGGCCAACGTCCTGACTTTC. Amino acid sequence: CASSLDRGRGANVLTF. The J gene is TRBJ2-6, the V gene TRBV5-4, with 11 positions matching TRBD1. From germline, CDR1 is SGHNT and CDR2 YYREEE (reference sequence). The length of the CDR3 is 16 residues. V shed 5 bases, J shed 3 bases, and the junction held 4 bases outside the gene matches.

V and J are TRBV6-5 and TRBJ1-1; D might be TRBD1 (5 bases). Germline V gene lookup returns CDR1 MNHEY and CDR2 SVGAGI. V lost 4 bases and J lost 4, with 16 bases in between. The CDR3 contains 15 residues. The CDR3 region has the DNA TGTGCCAGCAGTTTCTTGCAGGGATTTGGCACTGAAGCTTTCTTT. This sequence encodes CASSFLQGFGTEAFF.

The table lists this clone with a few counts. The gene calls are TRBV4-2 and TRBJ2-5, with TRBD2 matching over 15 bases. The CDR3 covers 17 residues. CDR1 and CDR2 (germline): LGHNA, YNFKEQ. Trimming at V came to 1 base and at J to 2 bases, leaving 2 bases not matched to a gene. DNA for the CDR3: TGTGCCAGCAGCCAAGGGGGACTAGCGGGGGGACAAGAGACCCAGTACTTC. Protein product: CASSQGGLAGGQETQYF.

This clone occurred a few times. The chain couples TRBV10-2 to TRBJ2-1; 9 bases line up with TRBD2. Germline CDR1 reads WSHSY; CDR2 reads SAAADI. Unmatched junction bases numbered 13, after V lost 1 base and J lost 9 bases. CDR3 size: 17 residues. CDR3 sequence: CASSEFGSGSASSEQFF. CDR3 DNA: TGCGCCAGCAGTGAGTTCGGTAGCGGGAGTGCATCTAGTGAGCAGTTCTTC.

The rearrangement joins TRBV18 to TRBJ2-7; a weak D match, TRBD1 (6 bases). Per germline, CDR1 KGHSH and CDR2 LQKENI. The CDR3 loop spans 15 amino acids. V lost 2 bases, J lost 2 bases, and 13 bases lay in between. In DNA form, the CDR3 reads TGTGCCAGCTCACCAAGGTCAGGGGCTACCTACGAGCAGTACTTC. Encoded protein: CASSPRSGATYEQYF.

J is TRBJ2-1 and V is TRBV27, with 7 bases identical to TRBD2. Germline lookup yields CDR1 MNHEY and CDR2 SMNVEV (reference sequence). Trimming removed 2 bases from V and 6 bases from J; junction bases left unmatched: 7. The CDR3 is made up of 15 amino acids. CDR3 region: CASSLRLAAANEQFF. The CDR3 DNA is TGTGCCAGCAGTTTACGGCTAGCGGCAGCCAATGAGCAGTTCTTC.

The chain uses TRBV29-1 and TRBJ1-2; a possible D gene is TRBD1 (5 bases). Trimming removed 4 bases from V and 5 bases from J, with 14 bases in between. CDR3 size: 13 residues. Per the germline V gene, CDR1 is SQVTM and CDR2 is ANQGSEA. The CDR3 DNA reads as TGCAGCGTTGCCAGCACAGGAGGGTATGGCTACACCTTC. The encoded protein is CSVASTGGYGYTF.

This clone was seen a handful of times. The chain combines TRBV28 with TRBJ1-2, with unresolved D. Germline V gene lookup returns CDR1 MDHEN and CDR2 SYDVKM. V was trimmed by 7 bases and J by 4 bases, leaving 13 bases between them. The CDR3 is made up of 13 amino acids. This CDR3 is CASMSETLYGYTF. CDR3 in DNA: TGTGCCAGCATGAGTGAGACACTCTATGGCTACACCTTC.

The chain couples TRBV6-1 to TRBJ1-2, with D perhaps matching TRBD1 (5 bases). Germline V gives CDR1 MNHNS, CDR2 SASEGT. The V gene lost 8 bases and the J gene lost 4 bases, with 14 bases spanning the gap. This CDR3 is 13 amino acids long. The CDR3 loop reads CASGSGGFYGYTF. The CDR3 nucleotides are TGTGCCAGCGGCAGTGGGGGGTTCTATGGCTACACCTTC.

CDR3 sequence: CASSLRGPGDGTEAFF. The CDR3 DNA follows: TGCGCCAGCAGCTTGAGGGGCCCAGGGGATGGCACTGAAGCTTTCTTT. This sequence joins TRBV5-1 and TRBJ1-1, with D maybe TRBD1 (6 bases). There are 16 residues in the CDR3. Germline V gene sequence: CDR1 SGHRS, CDR2 YFSETQ. V was clipped by 1 base and J by 4 bases, with 17 bases between them.

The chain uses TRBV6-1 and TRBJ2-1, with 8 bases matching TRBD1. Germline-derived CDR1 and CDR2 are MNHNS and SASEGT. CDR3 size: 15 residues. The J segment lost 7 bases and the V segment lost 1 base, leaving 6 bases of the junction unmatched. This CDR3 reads CASSEGPGGTNEQFF. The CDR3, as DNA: TGTGCCAGCAGTGAAGGGCCAGGGGGCACTAATGAGCAGTTCTTC.